This T cell receptor beta chain originates from a study of cytomegalovirus exposure and HLA in healthy donors. Study context: A previous analysis identified 95 million to 140 million unique TCR beta sequences derived from about 180 million T cells. Some 85 million unique TCRs, all from HLA-typed donors, were included in an early release of the data.

Use of 60 Vbeta and 13 Jbeta primers characterized the PCR. Measured with immunoSEQ multiplex PCR; TCRdb has only the in-frame clones, and not every one. The sample has 80,000 or so clones; around three quarters are singletons. The origin of this receptor is a man aged 35 to 55 in good health and CMV-seronegative. The specimen was PBMCs.

This chain's CDR3 is CASILAPGSGTEAFF. CDR3 nucleotides: TGTGCCAGCATCCTCGCACCGGGATCCGGGACTGAAGCTTTCTTT. This chain links TRBV27 with TRBJ1-1, with unresolved D. Per the germline V gene, CDR1 is MNHEY and CDR2 is SMNVEV (reference sequence). The V end lost 7 bases, the J end lost 5 bases, and 20 bases lay between the germline ends. The CDR3 is 15 amino acids.